These T cell receptor beta chains were read from a single sample in a study of blood T cell repertoires in COVID-19. Produced via immunoSEQ multiplex PCR; TCRdb's table is partial and in-frame only. Of 150,000 to 200,000 clones in the sample, 84% are singletons; the top ten hold about 14%. The sample comprised peripheral blood. The receptors derive from a woman aged 70-85 years with COVID-19, enrolled during active disease. The CDR3 runs from the conserved cysteine through the conserved F or W. The D gene is left open where the match is weak. Expanded clones are given a class, and other clones once, few, many or no size at all.

D gene,J gene,clone size,V gene,CDR3 DNA,CDR3 protein
TRBD2,TRBJ2-1,.,TRBV29-1,TGCAGCGTTGAGATGGCGCGGGAGGGCTCCTACAATGAGCAGTTCTTC,CSVEMAREGSYNEQFF
.,TRBJ1-5,once,TRBV28,TGTGCCAGCAGGATAGGACAGTCCTATCAGCCCCAGCATTTT,CASRIGQSYQPQHF
.,TRBJ1-1,once,TRBV19,TGTGCCAGTAGTATAGACTCAGGGGCCAAAGCTTTCTTT,CASSIDSGAKAFF
TRBD2,TRBJ2-3,.,TRBV28,TGTGCCAGCAGAGACCTAGGACTAGCGGACCTCACAGATACGCAGTATTTT,CASRDLGLADLTDTQYF
TRBD1,TRBJ2-1,.,TRBV27,TGTGCCAGCAGGACAGGGACGGCTGAGCAGTTCTTC,CASRTGTAEQFF
.,TRBJ2-2,.,TRBV18,TGTGCCAGCTCACCAGTCGGACAGAAAAACACCGGGGAGCTGTTTTTT,CASSPVGQKNTGELFF
.,TRBJ1-1,.,TRBV12-5,TGTGCTAGTGGTCCCGACAGCCAAAGAAACACTGAAGCTTTCTTT,CASGPDSQRNTEAFF
.,TRBJ2-7,.,TRBV7-9,TGTGCCAGCAGCTTAGCGTTCCAGAAGCAGTACTTC,CASSLAFQKQYF
.,TRBJ2-3,.,TRBV13,TGTGCCAGCAGCTTAACAACAGATACGCAGTATTTT,CASSLTTDTQYF
TRBD2,TRBJ2-7,.,TRBV5-1,TGCGCCAGCACCCGAATAGCGGGAGGTCCCTACGAGCAGTACTTC,CASTRIAGGPYEQYF
.,TRBJ1-1,.,TRBV11-3,TGTGCCAGCAGCTTAGGTGGTCGAAATAGGAACACTGAAGCTTTCTTT,CASSLGGRNRNTEAFF
TRBD1,TRBJ1-1,few,TRBV28,TGTGCCAGCAGCCTAAACACAGGGGCTTTCACTGAAGCTTTCTTT,CASSLNTGAFTEAFF
TRBD1,TRBJ1-6,.,TRBV5-4,TGTGCCAGCAGCCCTGCCCAAGGGGGCTTTTCACCCCTCCACTTT,CASSPAQGGFSPLHF